The present T cell receptor (beta chain) was sequenced within a study of cytomegalovirus exposure and HLA in healthy donors. In the PCR, 60 Vbeta and 13 Jbeta primers were used. Sequenced by immunoSEQ multiplex PCR; TCRdb stores in-frame clones only, minus some. The sample has around 110,000 clones, nearly 75% seen once; the top ten hold around 5%. This clone appeared a few times. The CDR3 is 13 residues long. V shed 6 bases, J shed 9 bases, and the junction held 7 bases outside the gene matches. Per the germline V gene, CDR1 is ENHRY and CDR2 is SYGVKD. V usage is TRBV10-3 and J usage is TRBJ2-1; 8 nucleotides line up with TRBD1. This clonotype was sampled from a young man in good health and CMV-seropositive. Sequencing input: PBMCs. CDR3 residues: CAISTEQGVEQFF. In DNA, the CDR3 is TGTGCCATCAGCACTGAACAGGGGGTTGAGCAGTTCTTC.